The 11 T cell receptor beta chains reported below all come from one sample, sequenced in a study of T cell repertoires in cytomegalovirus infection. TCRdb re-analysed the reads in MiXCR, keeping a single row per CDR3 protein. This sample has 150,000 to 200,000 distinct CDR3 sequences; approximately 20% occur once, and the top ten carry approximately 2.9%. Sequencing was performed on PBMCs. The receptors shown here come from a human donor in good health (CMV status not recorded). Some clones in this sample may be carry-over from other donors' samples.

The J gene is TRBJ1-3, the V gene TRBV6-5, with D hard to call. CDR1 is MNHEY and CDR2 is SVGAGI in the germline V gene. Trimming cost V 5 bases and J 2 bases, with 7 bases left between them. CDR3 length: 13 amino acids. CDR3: CASSRSAGNTIYF. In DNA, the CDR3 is TGTGCCAGCAGTCGGAGCGCTGGAAACACCATATATTTT.

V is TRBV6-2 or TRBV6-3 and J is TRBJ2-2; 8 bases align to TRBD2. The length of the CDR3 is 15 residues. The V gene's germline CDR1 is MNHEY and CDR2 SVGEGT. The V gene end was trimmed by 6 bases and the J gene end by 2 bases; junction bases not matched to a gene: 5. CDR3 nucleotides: TGTGCCAGCAGCCGAAGCGGGAGTAACACCGGGGAGCTGTTTTTT. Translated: CASSRSGSNTGELFF.

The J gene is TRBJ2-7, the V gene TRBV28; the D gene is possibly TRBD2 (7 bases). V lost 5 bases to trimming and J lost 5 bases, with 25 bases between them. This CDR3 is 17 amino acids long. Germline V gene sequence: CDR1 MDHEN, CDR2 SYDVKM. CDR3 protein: CASSPASGAGVMNEQYF. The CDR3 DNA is TGTGCCAGCAGTCCCGCGAGCGGGGCAGGGGTTATGAACGAGCAGTACTTC. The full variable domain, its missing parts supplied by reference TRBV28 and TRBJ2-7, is DVKVTQSSRYLVKRTGEKVFLECVQDMDHENMFWYRQDPGLGLRLIYFSYDVKMKEKGDIPEGYSVSREKKERFSLILESASTNQTSMYLCASSPASGAGVMNEQYFGPGTRLTVT.

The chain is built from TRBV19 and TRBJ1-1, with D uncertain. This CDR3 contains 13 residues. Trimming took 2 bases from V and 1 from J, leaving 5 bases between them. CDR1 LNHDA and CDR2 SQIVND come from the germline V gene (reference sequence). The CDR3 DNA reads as TGTGCCAGTAGTATAAGCCCGAACACTGAAGCTTTCTTT. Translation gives CASSISPNTEAFF.

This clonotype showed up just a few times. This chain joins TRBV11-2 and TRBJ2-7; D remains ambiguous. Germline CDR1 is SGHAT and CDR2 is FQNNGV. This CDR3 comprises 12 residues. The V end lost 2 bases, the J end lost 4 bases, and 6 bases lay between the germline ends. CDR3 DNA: TGTGCCAGCAGCTTATCACCGTACGAGCAGTACTTC. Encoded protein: CASSLSPYEQYF.

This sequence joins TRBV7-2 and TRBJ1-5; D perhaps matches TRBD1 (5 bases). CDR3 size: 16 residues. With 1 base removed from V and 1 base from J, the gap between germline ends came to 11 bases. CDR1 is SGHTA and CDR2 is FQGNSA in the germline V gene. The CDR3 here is CASSLVGANSNQPQHF. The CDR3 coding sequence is TGTGCCAGCAGCTTAGTTGGGGCAAACAGCAATCAGCCCCAGCATTTT.

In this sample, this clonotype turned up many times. For the CDR3, the DNA is TGTGCCAGCAGTTCTAGCGGATGGGGCTCCGAGCAGTTCTTC. Translated, it gives CASSSSGWGSEQFF. The chain combines TRBV14 with TRBJ2-1, with 7 bases matching TRBD2. Germline V gives CDR1 SGHDN, CDR2 FVKESK. The CDR3 runs to 14 residues. J was trimmed by 10 bases and V by 6 bases; bases with no gene match: 12.

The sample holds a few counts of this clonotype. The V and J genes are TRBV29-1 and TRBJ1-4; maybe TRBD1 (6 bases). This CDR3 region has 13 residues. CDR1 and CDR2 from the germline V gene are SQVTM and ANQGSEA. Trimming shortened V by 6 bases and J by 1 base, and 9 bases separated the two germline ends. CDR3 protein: CSVLTGTNEKLFF. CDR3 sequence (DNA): TGCAGCGTCCTGACAGGAACTAATGAAAAACTGTTTTTT.

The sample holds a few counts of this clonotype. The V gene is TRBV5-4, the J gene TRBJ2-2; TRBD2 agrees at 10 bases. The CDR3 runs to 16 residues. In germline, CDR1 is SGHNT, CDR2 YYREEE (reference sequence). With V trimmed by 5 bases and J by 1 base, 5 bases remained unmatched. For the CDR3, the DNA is TGTGCCAGCAGTACAGGACTAGCGGTGAACACCGGGGAGCTGTTTTTT. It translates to CASSTGLAVNTGELFF.

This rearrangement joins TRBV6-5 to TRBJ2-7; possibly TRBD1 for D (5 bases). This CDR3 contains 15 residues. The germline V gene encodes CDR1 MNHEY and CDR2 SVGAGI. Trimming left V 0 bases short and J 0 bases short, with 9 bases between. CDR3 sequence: CASSYSYDSSYEQYF. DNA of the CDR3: TGTGCCAGCAGTTACTCGTACGACAGCTCCTACGAGCAGTACTTC.

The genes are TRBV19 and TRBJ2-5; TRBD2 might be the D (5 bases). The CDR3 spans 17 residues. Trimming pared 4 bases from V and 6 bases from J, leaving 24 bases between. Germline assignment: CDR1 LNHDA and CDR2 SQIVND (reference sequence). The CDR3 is CASSNLRERAGEKTQYF. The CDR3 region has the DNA TGTGCCAGTAGTAATCTCCGGGAAAGAGCCGGGGAGAAGACCCAGTACTTC.